The 19 T cell receptor beta chains presented below share a single source sample, sequenced in a study of cytomegalovirus exposure and HLA in healthy donors (dated 2017 in TCRdb). Library prep was done by the immunoSEQ multiplex PCR assay. TCRdb carries this immuneACCESS record with in-frame sequences only. Its versions omit some clonotypes, under half of them owing to an unresolved V gene in the studies checked, with the rest unexplained. This sample holds approximately 200,000 clones; about 80% were observed only once. The leading ten clones occupy 6% to 9% of the sample. The material sequenced was PBMCs. The receptors here all came from a man aged 18 to 30 in good health and CMV-seropositive.

V usage is TRBV11-3 and J usage is TRBJ2-2; 7 bases map to TRBD1. The CDR3 extends over 18 amino acids. The junction had 13 bases not matched to a gene; V was cut back by 2 bases and J by 4 bases. CDR1 and CDR2 (germline): SGHNT, YENEEA. The CDR3 here is CASSLSTGEVSATGELFF. The DNA of the CDR3 is TGTGCCAGCAGCTTATCAACAGGGGAAGTATCGGCCACCGGGGAGCTGTTTTTT.

This clone has just one count. This sequence joins TRBV2 and TRBJ2-5; 7 nucleotides agree with TRBD2. The CDR3 extends over 15 amino acids. Trimming removed 6 bases from V and 5 bases from J; junction bases left unmatched: 12. Germline CDR1 and CDR2: SNHLY and FYNNEI. The chain's CDR3 is CASRGEGSGLETQYF. CDR3 bases: TGTGCCAGCAGGGGGGAGGGGAGCGGTTTGGAGACCCAGTACTTC.

This clone was seen once. The V and J genes are TRBV7-2 and TRBJ2-1, with a tentative D call TRBD1 (6 bases). The V end was cut by 5 bases, the J end by 4 bases, with 21 bases between. The germline gives CDR1 SGHTA, CDR2 FQGNSA. This CDR3 spans 17 amino acids. The CDR3 region is CASSPTQTGSVYNEQFF. CDR3 nucleotide sequence: TGTGCCAGCAGCCCCACCCAAACAGGGTCGGTATACAATGAGCAGTTCTTC. Full variable domain (outside the CDR3, taken from reference TRBV7-2 and TRBJ2-1): GAGVSQSPSNKVTEKGKDVELRCDPISGHTALYWYRQSLGQGLEFLIYFQGNSAPDKSGLPSDRFSAERTGGSVSTLTIQRTQQEDSAVYLCASSPTQTGSVYNEQFFGPGTRLTVL.

The V call is TRBV4-1, the J call TRBJ2-7; 8 nucleotides match TRBD2. Germline CDR1 is MGHRA and CDR2 is YSYEKL. V trimming: 5 bases; J trimming: 2 bases; junction bases outside the gene matches: 2. The CDR3 is made up of 13 amino acids. CDR3 sequence (DNA): TGCGCCAGCAGCGGACTAGCTACCTACGAGCAGTACTTC. It translates to CASSGLATYEQYF.

The chain carries TRBV15 and TRBJ1-5; TRBD1 might be the D (5 bases). There are 16 residues in the CDR3. Germline V gene lookup returns CDR1 LNHNV and CDR2 YYDKDF (reference sequence). Between the trimmed V and J ends, which lost 0 bases and 1 base, there was a span of 10 bases. The DNA for the CDR3 is TGTGCCACCAGCAGAGATCGCGGGGGGAGCAATCAGCCCCAGCATTTT. Its protein product is CATSRDRGGSNQPQHF.

This chain links TRBV7-6 with TRBJ1-2; perhaps TRBD1 as D (5 bases). CDR1 and CDR2 (germline): SGHVS, FNYEAQ. The V end lost 5 bases, the J end lost 3 bases, and 13 bases lay between the germline ends. This CDR3 contains 14 residues. The chain's CDR3 is CASSPDAGDYGYTF. The CDR3, as DNA: TGTGCCAGCAGCCCAGACGCGGGGGACTATGGCTACACCTTC. Full variable domain (missing parts from reference TRBV7-6 and TRBJ1-2): GAGVSQSPRYKVTKRGQDVALRCDPISGHVSLYWYRQALGQGPEFLTYFNYEAQQDKSGLPNDRFSAERPEGSISTLTIQRTEQRDSAMYRCASSPDAGDYGYTFGSGTRLTVV.

The rearrangement uses TRBV4-3 and TRBJ2-1, with TRBD2 matching over 13 bases. The V segment lost 1 base and the J segment 4 bases; nucleotides outside the gene matches: 4. The CDR3 contains 17 residues. The germline V gene has CDR1 LGHNA and CDR2 YSLEER. The CDR3 region has the DNA TGCGCCAGCAGCCAAGGACTAGCGGGAGGAAGGTACAATGAGCAGTTCTTC. Translating gives CASSQGLAGGRYNEQFF.

The rearrangement links TRBV7-2 to TRBJ1-2; D uncertain. This CDR3 has 11 amino acids. CDR1 is SGHTA, CDR2 FQGNSA, per germline. Trimming removed 5 bases at V and 4 bases at J, with 5 bases between. CDR3 DNA sequence: TGTGCCAGCAGCGAGAGCTATGGCTACACCTTC. This codes for CASSESYGYTF.

V is TRBV5-1 and J is TRBJ2-1, with 7 bases matching TRBD2. The CDR3 extends over 15 amino acids. The V gene's germline CDR1 is SGHRS and CDR2 YFSETQ. V was clipped by 5 bases and J by 9 bases; unmatched bases: 14. The CDR3 nucleotides read TGCGCCAGCAGTCGCCTAGCGGTGGGACGGGTTGAGCAGTTCTTC. Its translation is CASSRLAVGRVEQFF.

V usage is TRBV30 and J usage is TRBJ2-1, with 10 bases fitting TRBD2. V dropped 3 bases and J dropped 9; count of bases not matched to a gene: 5. This CDR3 is built from 13 residues. CDR1 GTSNPN and CDR2 SVGIG come from the germline V gene (reference sequence). The CDR3, as DNA: TGTGCCTGGAGGCTAGCGGGAGTAGGTGAGCAGTTCTTC. This codes for CAWRLAGVGEQFF. The complete variable domain, with remaining parts taken from reference TRBV30 and TRBJ2-1, reads SQTIHQWPATLVQPVGSPLSLECTVEGTSNPNLYWYRQAAGRGLQLLFYSVGIGQISSEVPQNLSASRPQDRQFILSSKKLLLSDSGFYLCAWRLAGVGEQFFGPGTRLTVL.

The J gene is TRBJ2-7, the V gene TRBV9; 7 positions agree with TRBD2. V was clipped by 4 bases and J by 4 bases; unmatched bases: 8. CDR1 is SGDLS and CDR2 is YYNGEE in the germline V gene. The CDR3 length is 14 residues. In DNA, the CDR3 is TGTGCCAGCAGCCTTCGGGGGGTCGGTTACGAGCAGTACTTC. Its translation is CASSLRGVGYEQYF.

The V call is TRBV5-4, the J call TRBJ2-1; D not resolved. V was trimmed by 4 bases and J by 6 bases, leaving 8 bases between them. The germline gives CDR1 SGHNT, CDR2 YYREEE (reference sequence). This CDR3 has 12 amino acids. CDR3 DNA sequence: TGTGCCAGCAGCCCTCAACTCAATGAGCAGTTCTTC. This translates into CASSPQLNEQFF.

The chain combines TRBV7-2 with TRBJ2-7; 7 bases match TRBD2. The CDR3 totals 15 residues. CDR1 is SGHTA and CDR2 is FQGNSA in the germline V gene. Trimming took 4 bases from V and 4 from J; bases not matched to a gene: 10. CDR3 in amino acids: CASSSGGGGSYEQYF. The CDR3 DNA follows: TGTGCCAGCAGCTCCGGTGGGGGAGGGTCGTACGAGCAGTACTTC.

This chain uses TRBV9 with TRBJ2-5; perhaps TRBD2 as D (5 bases). V shed 4 bases and J shed 3 bases, with 13 bases lying between them. The CDR3 is 14 amino acids. CDR1 and CDR2 from the germline V gene are SGDLS and YYNGEE. CDR3 nucleotides: TGTGCCAGCAGCTCCGGGTTCGGGGAAGAGACCCAGTACTTC. Its protein is CASSSGFGEETQYF.

The chain combines TRBV28 with TRBJ2-7; TRBD2 aligns across 14 bases. The CDR3 contains 18 residues. Per the germline V gene, CDR1 is MDHEN and CDR2 is SYDVKM. V was pared by 6 bases and J by 2 bases, with 12 bases of the junction left unmatched. The CDR3 region is CASRAGTSGRPRAYEQYF. The CDR3 coding sequence is TGTGCCAGCAGGGCCGGGACTAGCGGGAGACCACGGGCCTACGAGCAGTACTTC. The entire variable domain, with the rest obtained from reference TRBV28 and TRBJ2-7, is as follows: DVKVTQSSRYLVKRTGEKVFLECVQDMDHENMFWYRQDPGLGLRLIYFSYDVKMKEKGDIPEGYSVSREKKERFSLILESASTNQTSMYLCASRAGTSGRPRAYEQYFGPGTRLTVT.

The CDR3 loop is CASSLGRGNYEQYF. CDR3 nucleotide sequence: TGTGCCAGCAGCTTGGGCAGGGGGAACTACGAGCAGTACTTC. V is TRBV13 and J is TRBJ2-7; 7 bases are a match to TRBD1. The ends lost 3 bases at V and 3 bases at J; junction bases unmatched: 5. This CDR3 region has 14 residues. Germline V gene lookup returns CDR1 PRHDT and CDR2 FYEKMQ (reference sequence).

The chain is built from TRBV6-4 and TRBJ2-7; D possibly corresponds to TRBD2 (6 bases). V shed 6 bases and J shed 8 bases, with 17 bases lying between them. The CDR3 spans 13 residues. From germline, CDR1 is MRHNA and CDR2 SNTAGT. The CDR3 loop reads CASRSVGGIKQYF. The DNA for the CDR3 is TGTGCCAGCAGATCGGTGGGAGGAATCAAGCAGTACTTC.

The chain uses TRBV18 and TRBJ2-7, with 9 bases fitting TRBD1. The trim removed 5 bases at V and 5 bases at J, leaving 1 base unmatched. Germline V gives CDR1 KGHSH, CDR2 LQKENI. The CDR3 runs 12 residues. In nucleotides, the CDR3 is TGTGCCAGCTCAAGGGACAGGGACGAGCAGTACTTC. As protein: CASSRDRDEQYF.

V is TRBV5-6 and J is TRBJ2-4; weak D call: TRBD2 (5 bases). The CDR3 sequence is 14 residues long. Trimming cost V 5 bases and J 8 bases, with 17 bases left between them. CDR1 is SGHDT and CDR2 is YYEEEE in the germline V gene. This CDR3 is CASSYRGITDIQYF. For the CDR3, the DNA is TGTGCCAGCAGTTATAGAGGGATTACGGACATTCAGTACTTC.